The 11 T cell receptor beta chains listed next were all sequenced from one sample in a study of early T cells in non-severe SARS-CoV-2 infection. One entry per CDR3 protein results from TCRdb running MiXCR on the 5' RACE reads. There are roughly 28,000 distinct CDR3 sequences in the sample; more than 4.5% occur only once, and 0.8% to 1% lies in the top ten. Source material: whole blood. These receptors originate from an adult who was a healthcare worker with PCR-confirmed SARS-CoV-2 infection or an uninfected control (not recorded which).

Ten or more counts support this clonotype. The genes are TRBV11-2 and TRBJ2-4; D unresolved. This CDR3 comprises 13 residues. The V end lost 5 bases, the J end lost 9 bases, and 14 bases lay between the germline ends. Germline loops: CDR1 SGHAT, CDR2 FQNNGV. The CDR3 reads CASSPGAPGIQYF. The CDR3 DNA reads as TGTGCCAGCAGCCCGGGTGCCCCAGGCATTCAGTACTTC. Using reference TRBV11-2 and TRBJ2-4 for the parts outside the CDR3, the full variable domain is EAGVAQSPRYKIIEKRQSVAFWCNPISGHATLYWYQQILGQGPKLLIQFQNNGVVDDSQLPKDRFSAERLKGVDSTLKIQPAKLEDSAVYLCASSPGAPGIQYFGAGTRLSVL.

By its share, this clonotype is medium-sized. V is TRBV7-9 and J is TRBJ2-7; no clear D gene. V was clipped by 4 bases and J by 1 base, with 14 bases between them. Germline V lookup: CDR1 SEHNR, CDR2 FQNEAQ (reference sequence). CDR3 length: 15 amino acids. CDR3 sequence (DNA): TGTGCCAGCAGCTCCGGCCGTGAGACATCCTACGAGCAGTACTTC. Its translation: CASSSGRETSYEQYF.

Ten or more counts support this clonotype. V is TRBV25-1 and J is TRBJ1-1; a weak D match, TRBD1 (5 bases). Per germline, CDR1 MGHDK and CDR2 SYGVNS. The CDR3 contains 15 residues. The ends were cut back, 1 base at V and 1 base at J, with 10 bases in the middle. In nucleotides, the CDR3 is TGTGCCAGCAGTGAATCCCGAACAGGGAACACTGAAGCTTTCTTT. The encoded protein is CASSESRTGNTEAFF.

This clonotype came up many times. The chain combines TRBV7-9 with TRBJ2-7; unclear D gene. V lost 2 bases to trimming and J lost 7 bases, with 9 bases between them. Germline CDR1 SEHNR, CDR2 FQNEAQ (reference sequence). The CDR3 is made up of 12 amino acids. The CDR3 region has the DNA TGTGCCAGCAGCTTACCAGAGCGAGAGCAGTACTTC. As protein: CASSLPEREQYF.

At least ten counts were recorded for this clonotype. The chain combines TRBV6-6 with TRBJ2-7; D possibly corresponds to TRBD2 (6 bases). The CDR3 is 14 amino acids. The V gene's germline CDR1 is MNHNY and CDR2 SVGAGI (reference sequence). The germline V and J ends were trimmed by 6 bases and 5 bases, with 17 bases remaining between them. CDR3: CASRESGGGDEQYF. Here the CDR3 DNA reads TGTGCCAGCAGGGAATCCGGGGGTGGGGACGAGCAGTACTTC.

This clonotype has a handful of counts. The chain uses TRBV29-1 and TRBJ2-7; tentative D call: TRBD2 (5 bases). The germline gives CDR1 SQVTM, CDR2 ANQGSEA. Deletions cut 0 bases from V and 0 bases from J, with 9 bases between. The CDR3 extends over 14 amino acids. CDR3 region: CSVEERAFSYEQYF. CDR3 DNA sequence: TGCAGCGTTGAAGAGCGGGCCTTCTCCTACGAGCAGTACTTC.

This clonotype was observed a few times. This chain connects TRBV6-6 to TRBJ1-5, with unresolved D. V was shortened by 0 bases and J by 2 bases, with 11 bases between the two germline ends. CDR1 and CDR2 (germline): MNHNY, SVGAGI (reference sequence). This CDR3 spans 16 amino acids. The CDR3 loop is CASSYSIVQGNQPQHF. The CDR3 DNA reads TGTGCCAGCAGTTACTCGATTGTCCAGGGCAATCAGCCCCAGCATTTT.

This clonotype is labeled medium-sized. The chain combines TRBV12-3 or TRBV12-4 with TRBJ1-1; tentative D call: TRBD1 (6 bases). CDR3 length: 14 amino acids. Trimming took 0 bases from V and 3 from J, leaving 8 bases between them. CDR3 sequence: CASSLAGGDTEAFF. DNA for the CDR3: TGTGCCAGCAGTTTAGCAGGGGGGGACACTGAAGCTTTCTTT.

This clonotype showed up just a few times. The rearrangement links TRBV4-1 to TRBJ1-2; the D gene is possibly TRBD1 (6 bases). Germline values: CDR1 MGHRA, CDR2 YSYEKL. V was cut by 4 bases and J by 4 bases, with 16 bases left in between. CDR3 size: 15 residues. CDR3: CASSRNREDAYGYTF. The CDR3, as DNA: TGCGCCAGCAGCCGTAACAGGGAGGACGCCTATGGCTACACCTTC.

This chain uses TRBV20-1 with TRBJ1-2, with 8 bases that match TRBD1. Germline CDR1 is DFQATT and CDR2 is SNEGSKA (reference sequence). The CDR3 is made up of 15 amino acids. Trimming removed 6 bases from V and 4 bases from J; junction bases left unmatched: 13. This chain's CDR3 is CSASPAGTGVYGYTF. The CDR3 region has the DNA TGCAGTGCGTCGCCTGCCGGGACAGGCGTCTATGGCTACACCTTC.

The rearrangement joins TRBV15 to TRBJ2-1, with D tentatively TRBD1 (6 bases). Looked up from germline, CDR1 is LNHNV and CDR2 is YYDKDF (reference sequence). V lost 0 bases and J lost 3, with 12 bases in between. This CDR3 spans 16 amino acids. CDR3 protein: CATSRDRVGGYNEQFF. The CDR3 bases are TGTGCCACCAGCAGAGATCGGGTAGGGGGCTACAATGAGCAGTTCTTC. The entire variable domain, with the rest obtained from reference TRBV15 and TRBJ2-1, is as follows: DAMVIQNPRYQVTQFGKPVTLSCSQTLNHNVMYWYQQKSSQAPKLLFHYYDKDFNNEADTPDNFQSRRPNTSFCFLDIRSPGLGDTAMYLCATSRDRVGGYNEQFFGPGTRLTVL.